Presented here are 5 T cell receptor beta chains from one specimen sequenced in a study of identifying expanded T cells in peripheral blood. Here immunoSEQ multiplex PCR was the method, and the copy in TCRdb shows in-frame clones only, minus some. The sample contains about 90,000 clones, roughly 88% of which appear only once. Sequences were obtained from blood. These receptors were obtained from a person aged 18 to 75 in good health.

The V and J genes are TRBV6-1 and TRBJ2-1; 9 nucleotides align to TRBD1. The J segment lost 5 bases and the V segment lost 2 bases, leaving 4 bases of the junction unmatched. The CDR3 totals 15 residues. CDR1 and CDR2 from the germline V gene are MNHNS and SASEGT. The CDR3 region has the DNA TGTGCCAGCAGTGAAACAGGGGGCATGAACAATGAGCAGTTCTTC. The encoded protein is CASSETGGMNNEQFF.

The CDR3 DNA reads TGTGCCAGCAGCCCACTAGCGGGAGGGGGCGGGGAGCTGTTTTTT. Its protein product is CASSPLAGGGGELFF. V is TRBV7-2 and J is TRBJ2-2, with 13 nucleotides matching TRBD2. Germline values: CDR1 SGHTA, CDR2 FQGNSA. V lost 5 bases and J lost 7; bases outside the gene matches: 4. The CDR3 totals 15 residues.

The CDR3 protein is CASSLGQEDPHYGYTF. In nucleotides, the CDR3 is TGTGCCAGCAGCTTAGGACAGGAGGACCCACACTATGGCTACACCTTC. The rearrangement links TRBV11-3 to TRBJ1-2, with D perhaps matching TRBD1 (6 bases). V was clipped by 1 base and J by 3 bases, with 15 bases between them. The germline CDR1 and CDR2 sequences are SGHNT and YENEEA. The CDR3 runs 16 residues.

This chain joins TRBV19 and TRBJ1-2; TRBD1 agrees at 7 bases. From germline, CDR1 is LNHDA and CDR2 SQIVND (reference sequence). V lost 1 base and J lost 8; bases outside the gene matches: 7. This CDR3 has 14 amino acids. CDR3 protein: CASSIAGTVRGYTF. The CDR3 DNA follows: TGTGCCAGTAGTATAGCCGGGACAGTACGGGGCTACACCTTC.

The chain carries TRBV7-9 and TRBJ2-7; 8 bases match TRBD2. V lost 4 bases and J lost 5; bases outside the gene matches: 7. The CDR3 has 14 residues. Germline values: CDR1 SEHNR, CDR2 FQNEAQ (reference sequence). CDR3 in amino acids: CASSSSAGGDEQYF. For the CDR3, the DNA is TGTGCCAGCAGCTCTTCGGCGGGGGGAGACGAGCAGTACTTC.